This TCR beta chain was documented in a study of beta chain features in type 1 diabetes. Study-wide results and caveats: Researchers report that Type 1 diabetes patients had moderately but significantly shorter TCRB CDR3s across all four CD4+ subsets.

This clone was counted between two and nine times. The antigen remains unidentified. The entirety of the isolated RNA underwent reverse transcription, so expressed TCRB transcripts were sequenced. Clones were read by immunoSEQ multiplex PCR, and TCRdb kept only the in-frame ones, dropping some. The table records about 400,000 clones, 10% to 15% of them present only once. The CDR3 runs to 14 residues. Germline V gene lookup returns CDR1 MNHNY and CDR2 SVGAGI (reference sequence). Sequenced input: naive CD4+ T cells from blood. The chain employs TRBV6-6 and TRBJ2-3; the match to TRBD2 covers 14 bases. The clonotype comes from a woman younger than 30 with type 1 diabetes. CDR3 loop: CAGTSGSGADTQYF. CDR3 in DNA: TGTGCTGGGACTAGCGGGAGTGGCGCAGATACGCAGTATTTT.